This T cell receptor beta chain was identified during a study of early T cells in non-severe SARS-CoV-2 infection. Turning to the study itself: Chains were not paired, and sequencing was done on bulk RNA from unsorted whole blood.

This clonotype occurred many times. The V end lost 0 bases, the J end lost 0 bases, and 6 bases lay between the germline ends. The CDR3 totals 14 residues. In germline, CDR1 is SGHAT, CDR2 FQNNGV. The protocol attached unique molecular identifiers to individual cDNA molecules. TCRdb processed the 5' RACE reads anew with MiXCR; each CDR3 protein has one entry. Of about 39,000 distinct CDR3 sequences in the sample, 6% to 8.5% are singletons; the top ten hold more than 7.5%. Sample: whole blood. The TCR originated in an adult who was a healthcare worker with PCR-confirmed SARS-CoV-2 infection or an uninfected control (not recorded which). V and J are TRBV11-2 and TRBJ2-7; D gene uncertain. The CDR3 region is CASSLDPSSYEQYF. The CDR3 DNA follows: TGTGCCAGCAGCTTAGACCCTAGCTCCTACGAGCAGTACTTC.